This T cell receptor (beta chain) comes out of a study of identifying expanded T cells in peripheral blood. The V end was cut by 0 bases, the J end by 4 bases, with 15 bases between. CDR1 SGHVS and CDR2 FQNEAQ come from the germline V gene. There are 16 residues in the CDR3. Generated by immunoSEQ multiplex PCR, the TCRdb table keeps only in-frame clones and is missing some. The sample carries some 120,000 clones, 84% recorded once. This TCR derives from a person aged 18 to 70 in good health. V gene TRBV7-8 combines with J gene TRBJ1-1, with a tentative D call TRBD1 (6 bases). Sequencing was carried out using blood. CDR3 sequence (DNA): TGTGCCAGCAGCTTAGCAACGAGGACAGATTTCACTGAAGCTTTCTTT. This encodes CASSLATRTDFTEAFF.